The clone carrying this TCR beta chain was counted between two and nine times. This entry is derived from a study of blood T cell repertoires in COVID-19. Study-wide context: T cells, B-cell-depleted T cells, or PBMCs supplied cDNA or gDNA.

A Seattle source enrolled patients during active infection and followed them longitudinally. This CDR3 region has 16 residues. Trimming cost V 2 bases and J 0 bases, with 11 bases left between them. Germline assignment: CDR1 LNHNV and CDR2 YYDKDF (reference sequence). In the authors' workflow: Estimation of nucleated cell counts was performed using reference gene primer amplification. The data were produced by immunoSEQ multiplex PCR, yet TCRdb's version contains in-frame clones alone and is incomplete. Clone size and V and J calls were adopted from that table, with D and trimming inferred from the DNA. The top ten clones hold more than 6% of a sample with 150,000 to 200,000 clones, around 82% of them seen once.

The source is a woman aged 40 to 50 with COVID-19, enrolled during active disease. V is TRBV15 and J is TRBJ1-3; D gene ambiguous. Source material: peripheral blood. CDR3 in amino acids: CATSRTTPSSGNTIYF. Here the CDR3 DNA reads TGTGCCACCAGCAGAACTACACCGAGCTCTGGAAACACCATATATTTT.